This entry lists 18 T cell receptor beta chains sequenced from one sample in a study of T-cell memory formation after mild COVID-19. TCRdb used MiXCR to reprocess the 5' RACE reads, holding one entry per CDR3 protein. In the table there are 350,000 to 450,000 distinct CDR3 sequences, approximately 25% of which are singletons. Sequencing was performed on PBMCs or a T cell subset sorted from them (not recorded which). The origin of the receptors is an adult woman who had mild COVID-19 (a few samples of this study predate the infection). Cell type and time point are not known.

CDR3 loop: CAMMGGTTDTQYF. The CDR3 DNA reads TGTGCCATGATGGGAGGGACGACAGATACGCAGTATTTT. The chain joins TRBV2 to TRBJ2-3, with 7 bases identical to TRBD2. Germline values: CDR1 SNHLY, CDR2 FYNNEI. This CDR3 has 13 amino acids. Trimming removed 10 bases from V and 3 bases from J; junction bases left unmatched: 7.

The rearrangement uses TRBV7-9 and TRBJ2-3, with 10 positions matching TRBD2. J gave up 4 bases and V 4 bases, and 8 bases lay outside the gene matches. This CDR3 is built from 16 residues. From germline, CDR1 is SEHNR and CDR2 FQNEAQ (reference sequence). CDR3 in amino acids: CASSSEKREGSDTQYF. In DNA, the CDR3 is TGTGCCAGCAGCTCAGAGAAGCGGGAGGGGTCAGATACGCAGTATTTT.

This clonotype was observed a handful of times. The J gene is TRBJ2-1, the V gene TRBV6-5, with 7 positions matching TRBD2. The germline V gene has CDR1 MNHEY and CDR2 SVGAGI. V was clipped by 0 bases and J by 1 base; unmatched bases: 3. CDR3 length equals 16 residues. CDR3 amino acids: CASSYSAGESYNEQFF. DNA of the CDR3: TGTGCCAGCAGTTACTCGGCGGGAGAGTCCTACAATGAGCAGTTCTTC.

The CDR3 is CASSRHGTGNNEQFF. The CDR3 DNA is TGTGCCAGCAGTCGTCACGGGACAGGGAACAATGAGCAGTTCTTC. J is TRBJ2-1 and V is TRBV25-1; 9 bases are shared with TRBD1. Germline V CDR1 and CDR2: MGHDK, SYGVNS. The CDR3 contains 15 residues. Trimming removed 5 bases from V and 5 bases from J; junction bases left unmatched: 7.

This clonotype was detected only a few times. The chain couples TRBV5-8 to TRBJ2-3, with a tentative D call TRBD1 (6 bases). CDR1 and CDR2 from the germline V gene are SGHTS and YDEGEE. CDR3 length: 15 residues. Trimming pared 7 bases from V and 1 base from J, leaving 16 bases between. The chain's CDR3 is CASGTGNQGTDTQYF. The CDR3, as DNA: TGTGCCAGCGGAACAGGGAACCAGGGCACAGATACGCAGTATTTT.

This clonotype was seen only a few times. The chain recombines TRBV12-3 or TRBV12-4 with TRBJ1-3; D may be TRBD1 (5 bases). V was clipped by 1 base and J by 0 bases, with 7 bases between them. There are 15 residues in the CDR3. CDR3 in DNA: TGTGCCAGCAGTTTAGGGACAACCTCTGGAAACACCATATATTTT. This gives the protein CASSLGTTSGNTIYF.

The chain employs TRBV9 and TRBJ2-2; no clear D. Germline V gene sequence: CDR1 SGDLS, CDR2 YYNGEE. Between the trimmed V and J ends, which lost 0 bases and 3 bases, there was a span of 12 bases. This CDR3 comprises 16 residues. CDR3 nucleotides: TGTGCCAGCAGCGTAGAGGCGGACCCTTACACCGGGGAGCTGTTTTTT. Residues: CASSVEADPYTGELFF.

This rearrangement joins TRBV28 to TRBJ2-7; weak D call: TRBD1 (5 bases). Per germline, CDR1 MDHEN and CDR2 SYDVKM. Between the trimmed V and J ends, which lost 5 bases and 1 base, there was a span of 9 bases. The CDR3 loop spans 13 amino acids. CDR3 sequence (DNA): TGTGCCAGCAGTACCCGGACATCCTACGAGCAGTACTTC. As protein: CASSTRTSYEQYF.

The chain employs TRBV12-3 or TRBV12-4 and TRBJ1-4; no clear D. V was trimmed by 6 bases and J by 8 bases, leaving 16 bases between them. This CDR3 region has 14 residues. The CDR3 nucleotides read TGTGCCAGCAGCCCTCGCCTACGGGAAGAAAAACTGTTTTTT. Its protein is CASSPRLREEKLFF.

This clonotype was detected only a few times. The chain is built from TRBV7-6 and TRBJ2-4; tentative D call: TRBD2 (7 bases). The CDR3 is made up of 16 amino acids. The germline V and J ends were trimmed by 4 bases and 2 bases, with 15 bases remaining between them. Germline V lookup: CDR1 SGHVS, CDR2 FNYEAQ. This CDR3 reads CASSSGRGVSKNIQYF. Here the CDR3 DNA reads TGTGCCAGCAGCTCAGGGAGGGGGGTATCCAAAAACATTCAGTACTTC.

This clonotype was counted a single time. The rearrangement uses TRBV12-3 or TRBV12-4 and TRBJ2-2; D is perhaps TRBD2 (5 bases). The CDR3 runs to 16 residues. Trimming cost V 5 bases and J 2 bases, with 15 bases left between them. CDR3 residues: CASSPPGSSNTGELFF. The CDR3 DNA follows: TGTGCCAGCAGTCCCCCGGGGAGTTCAAACACCGGGGAGCTGTTTTTT.

The chain has TRBV24-1 and TRBJ2-2, with D maybe TRBD2 (6 bases). V shed 3 bases and J shed 3 bases, with 19 bases lying between them. The CDR3 contains 18 residues. Germline V gives CDR1 KGHDR, CDR2 SFDVKD. The CDR3 DNA is TGTGCCACCAGTGATCCTACCCGGACTACCGGTTACACCGGGGAGCTGTTTTTT. Translated, it gives CATSDPTRTTGYTGELFF.

The chain combines TRBV7-8 with TRBJ2-1; 7 nucleotides match TRBD1. The germline CDR1 and CDR2 sequences are SGHVS and FQNEAQ. The V gene end was trimmed by 4 bases and the J gene end by 1 base; junction bases not matched to a gene: 10. CDR3 length equals 17 residues. CDR3 region: CASSSLSGQVSYNEQFF. CDR3 in DNA: TGTGCCAGCAGCTCGCTTAGTGGACAGGTATCCTACAATGAGCAGTTCTTC.

The chain joins TRBV7-2 to TRBJ2-5, with 11 positions matching TRBD2. Germline assignment: CDR1 SGHTA and CDR2 FQGNSA. After removal of 5 bases from V and 5 bases from J, the junction contained 7 bases not matched to a gene. The CDR3 loop spans 15 amino acids. The DNA for the CDR3 is TGTGCCAGCAGCGCGTCTAGCGGGGGGTGGGAGACCCAGTACTTC. Protein product: CASSASSGGWETQYF.

This clonotype was detected ten times or more. The rearrangement links TRBV24-1 to TRBJ2-2; D is unresolved. V shed 4 bases and J shed 4 bases, with 0 bases lying between them. There are 11 residues in the CDR3. Germline CDR1 is KGHDR and CDR2 is SFDVKD. In DNA, the CDR3 is TGTGCCACCAGTGACACCGGGGAGCTGTTTTTT. Residues: CATSDTGELFF.

The V and J genes are TRBV7-8 and TRBJ2-7; D is possibly TRBD1 (6 bases). Trimming cost V 1 base and J 4 bases, with 14 bases left between them. This CDR3 contains 15 residues. Germline V gene data show CDR1 as SGHVS and CDR2 as FQNEAQ. The CDR3 DNA follows: TGTGCCAGCAGCTTAGACAGGGTGTCTGGTTACGAGCAGTACTTC. Its translation is CASSLDRVSGYEQYF.

This clonotype has more than one count but fewer than ten. The chain has TRBV15 and TRBJ1-2; D is unresolved. V lost 4 bases to trimming and J lost 8 bases, with 14 bases between them. Per the germline V gene, CDR1 is LNHNV and CDR2 is YYDKDF (reference sequence). This CDR3 comprises 13 residues. The CDR3, as DNA: TGTGCCACCAGCAAAACAGACACTAAGGGCTACACCTTC. It encodes CATSKTDTKGYTF.

This clonotype was seen a handful of times. The V and J genes are TRBV9 and TRBJ2-7, with D hard to call. Germline CDR1 is SGDLS and CDR2 is YYNGEE. The CDR3 has 13 residues. Deletions cut 0 bases from V and 2 bases from J, with 6 bases between. For the CDR3, the DNA is TGTGCCAGCAGCGTAGCAGACGCCTACGAGCAGTACTTC. Protein product: CASSVADAYEQYF.